These T cell receptor beta chains were read from a single sample in a study of cytomegalovirus exposure and HLA in healthy donors. TCRdb's table, derived via immunoSEQ multiplex PCR, lists solely in-frame clones and lacks some. The table includes about 150,000 clones, roughly 66% detected once. The sequencing sample was made of PBMCs. The receptors were gathered from a woman under 30 in good health and CMV-seronegative. Each CDR3 is given with its conserved first and last residue. D genes are given only for firm matches. Only part of the rows carry a size: once, few, many, or a class if the clone is expanded.

D gene: .; V gene: TRBV15; J gene: TRBJ2-5; clone size: .; CDR3 protein: CATSQPTEYQETQYF; CDR3 DNA: TGTGCCACCTCTCAACCGACAGAGTACCAAGAGACCCAGTACTTC
D gene: TRBD1; V gene: TRBV6-5; J gene: TRBJ1-1; clone size: .; CDR3 protein: CASRGTAEAFF; CDR3 DNA: TGTGCCAGCAGAGGGACAGCTGAAGCTTTCTTT
D gene: .; V gene: TRBV6-1; J gene: TRBJ2-7; clone size: .; CDR3 protein: CASTERSAGTYEQYF; CDR3 DNA: TGTGCCAGCACTGAAAGATCTGCCGGGACCTACGAGCAGTACTTC
D gene: TRBD2; V gene: TRBV7-2; J gene: TRBJ2-3; clone size: few; CDR3 protein: CASSLQRGGGRFSTQYF; CDR3 DNA: TGTGCCAGCAGCTTGCAACGGGGGGGCGGGAGGTTCTCTACGCAGTATTTT
D gene: TRBD1; V gene: TRBV18; J gene: TRBJ2-5; clone size: few; CDR3 protein: CASQGTGQETQYF; CDR3 DNA: TGTGCCAGCCAGGGGACAGGGCAAGAGACCCAGTACTTC
D gene: TRBD1; V gene: TRBV4-3; J gene: TRBJ1-1; clone size: .; CDR3 protein: CASSQTGRSIMNTEAFF; CDR3 DNA: TGCGCCAGCAGCCAGACAGGGAGGTCTATCATGAACACTGAAGCTTTCTTT
D gene: .; V gene: TRBV5-4; J gene: TRBJ2-6; clone size: .; CDR3 protein: CASSLPGTGANGLTF; CDR3 DNA: TGTGCCAGCAGCTTGCCGGGCACTGGGGCCAACGGCCTGACTTTC
D gene: TRBD1; V gene: TRBV5-1; J gene: TRBJ2-3; clone size: .; CDR3 protein: CASSLGPGQGADTQYF; CDR3 DNA: TGCGCCAGCAGCTTGGGACCGGGACAGGGGGCAGATACGCAGTATTTT
D gene: TRBD2; V gene: TRBV5-6; J gene: TRBJ2-2; clone size: .; CDR3 protein: CASSRLAGGSTGELFF; CDR3 DNA: TGTGCCAGCAGCCGACTAGCGGGGGGGAGCACCGGGGAGCTGTTTTTT
D gene: TRBD2; V gene: TRBV6-4; J gene: TRBJ2-1; clone size: few; CDR3 protein: CASSDSGGLAGYNEQFF; CDR3 DNA: TGTGCCAGCAGTGACTCAGGGGGACTAGCGGGTTACAATGAGCAGTTCTTC
D gene: .; V gene: TRBV11-3; J gene: TRBJ1-1; clone size: .; CDR3 protein: CASSLGYGGAEAFF; CDR3 DNA: TGTGCCAGCAGCTTAGGATATGGCGGAGCTGAAGCTTTCTTT
D gene: .; V gene: TRBV18; J gene: TRBJ1-4; clone size: .; CDR3 protein: CASSPGTYNEKLFF; CDR3 DNA: TGTGCCAGCTCACCCGGGACATATAATGAAAAACTGTTTTTT
D gene: .; V gene: TRBV9; J gene: TRBJ1-2; clone size: .; CDR3 protein: CASSEGDRSYGYTF; CDR3 DNA: TGTGCCAGCAGCGAGGGAGACAGGTCCTATGGCTACACCTTC
D gene: .; V gene: TRBV6-5; J gene: TRBJ1-2; clone size: .; CDR3 protein: CASSYAGAASGYGYTF; CDR3 DNA: TGTGCCAGCAGTTACGCGGGGGCCGCCTCTGGCTATGGCTACACCTTC
D gene: TRBD2; V gene: TRBV6-5; J gene: TRBJ2-5; clone size: .; CDR3 protein: CASTGLAEQETQYF; CDR3 DNA: TGTGCCAGCACCGGACTAGCCGAACAAGAGACCCAGTACTTC